Listed below are T cell receptor beta chains from one sample, sequenced in a study of blood T cell repertoires in COVID-19. The assay was immunoSEQ multiplex PCR, and TCRdb's table has in-frame clones only and misses some. The sample lists tens of thousands of clones; about four fifths were seen once. Sequencing input: peripheral blood. The receptors shown here come from a human donor in a cohort sampled during active COVID-19. CDR3s include the opening cysteine and the closing phenylalanine or tryptophan. A D gene is named only where the DNA matches it firmly. Clone size is not always given. Where it is, it says once, few, many or a class for expanded clones.

TRBJ2-1,.,.,TRBV5-1,CASSLTGHYSYNEQFF,TGCGCCAGCAGCTTGACAGGGCACTACTCCTACAATGAGCAGTTCTTC
TRBJ1-3,.,.,TRBV9,CASSVTQGSGNTIYF,TGTGCCAGCAGCGTAACCCAGGGGTCTGGAAACACCATATATTTT
TRBJ2-1,few,TRBD2,TRBV7-9,CASSPGTSGRAPFF,TGTGCCAGCAGCCCCGGGACTAGCGGGAGGGCTCCGTTCTTC
TRBJ2-1,.,TRBD1,TRBV7-9,CASSFWDRGQGEQFF,TGTGCCAGCAGCTTTTGGGACAGGGGCCAAGGCGAGCAGTTCTTC
TRBJ1-1,.,.,TRBV19,CASRRGGSTEAFF,TGTGCCAGTAGGCGGGGCGGGAGCACTGAAGCTTTCTTT
TRBJ2-7,once,TRBD1,TRBV28,CASSYGDRPYEQYF,TGTGCCAGCAGCTATGGGGACAGACCCTACGAGCAGTACTTC
TRBJ1-6,.,.,TRBV18,CASSPQGNNSPLHF,TGTGCCAGCTCGCCTCAGGGTAATAATTCACCCCTCCACTTT
TRBJ2-1,.,TRBD1,TRBV13,CASTKLGTVGTNEQFF,TGTGCCAGCACCAAGCTTGGGACAGTTGGTACGAATGAGCAGTTCTTC
TRBJ2-5,.,TRBD1,TRBV3-1/TRBV3-2,CASSHRLRQGSYQETQYF,TGTGCCAGCAGCCACAGGCTTAGACAGGGCTCTTACCAAGAGACCCAGTACTTC
TRBJ2-1,.,.,TRBV7-9,CASSSLRGLEYNEQFF,TGTGCCAGCAGCTCCCTTAGAGGGTTGGAATACAATGAGCAGTTCTTC
TRBJ1-6,.,TRBD1,TRBV18,CASSGDRGHSPLHF,TGTGCCAGCTCCGGTGACAGGGGACATTCACCCCTCCACTTT
TRBJ2-7,.,TRBD1,TRBV7-2,CASSLDTGVSYEQYF,TGTGCCAGCAGCTTAGATACAGGGGTCTCCTACGAGCAGTACTTC
TRBJ2-3,.,.,TRBV5-4,CASSLGGAVEADTQYF,TGTGCCAGCAGCTTGGGCGGTGCGGTAGAGGCAGATACGCAGTATTTT
TRBJ2-3,.,TRBD2,TRBV9,CASSGRLAGGPADTQYF,TGTGCCAGCAGCGGACGACTAGCGGGAGGGCCAGCAGATACGCAGTATTTT
TRBJ2-2,.,TRBD1,TRBV5-1,CASSPDRGTGELFF,TGCGCCAGCAGCCCGGACAGGGGCACCGGGGAGCTGTTTTTT
TRBJ1-3,few,.,TRBV3-1/TRBV3-2,CASSRGRGSGNTIYF,TGTGCCAGCAGTCGGGGGAGGGGCTCTGGAAACACCATATATTTT
TRBJ2-1,many,TRBD2,TRBV4-1,CASSRDYIYNEQFF,TGCGCCAGCAGCCGGGACTATATCTACAATGAGCAGTTCTTC
TRBJ1-3,.,.,TRBV7-6,CASSKIAGNTIYF,TGTGCCAGCAGCAAAATAGCCGGAAACACCATATATTTT
TRBJ2-7,.,TRBD2,TRBV27,CASSRGGAGLSYEQYF,TGTGCCAGCAGTCGGGGGGGAGCGGGGCTCTCCTACGAGCAGTACTTC
TRBJ2-3,.,TRBD1,TRBV11-3,CASSLEPGQGITQYF,TGTGCCAGCAGCTTAGAGCCGGGACAGGGGATTACGCAGTATTTT
TRBJ2-7,.,TRBD1,TRBV5-1,CASTFGTGLGEQYF,TGCGCCAGCACCTTCGGGACAGGGCTCGGCGAGCAGTACTTC
TRBJ2-5,.,TRBD1,TRBV12-3/TRBV12-4,CASSLQGEETQYF,TGTGCCAGCAGTTTACAGGGGGAAGAGACCCAGTACTTC
TRBJ1-1,.,.,TRBV7-2,CASSFSRGALAFF,TGTGCCAGCAGCTTTTCGCGGGGGGCGCTCGCTTTCTTT
TRBJ2-7,.,.,TRBV19,CASSTPFLPYEQYF,TGTGCCAGTAGTACCCCTTTTCTTCCGTACGAGCAGTACTTC
TRBJ2-1,.,.,TRBV4-3,CASSQDMWGGNEQFF,TGCGCCAGCAGCCAAGATATGTGGGGAGGCAATGAGCAGTTCTTC
TRBJ1-2,.,.,TRBV30,CAWSVSYGYTF,TGTGCCTGGAGTGTCTCCTATGGCTACACCTTC
TRBJ1-1,.,.,TRBV2,CASSDLTTDTEAFF,TGTGCCAGCAGTGACCTCACCACAGACACTGAAGCTTTCTTT
TRBJ2-1,.,TRBD1,TRBV6-5,CASTNDQDRVGQFF,TGTGCCAGCACCAACGATCAAGACAGGGTAGGGCAGTTCTTC
TRBJ1-6,.,TRBD1,TRBV5-5,CASRTTGEANNSPLHF,TGTGCCAGCAGGACGACAGGGGAGGCCAATAATTCACCCCTCCACTTT
TRBJ2-1,.,.,TRBV14,CASSRGDEQFF,TGTGCCAGCAGCCGAGGAGATGAGCAGTTCTTC
TRBJ2-1,once,.,TRBV7-2,CASSSRGFPYNEQFF,TGTGCCAGCAGCTCCCGGGGTTTCCCCTACAATGAGCAGTTCTTC
TRBJ2-7,.,TRBD2,TRBV18,CASSPRSSGSYVEQYF,TGTGCCAGCTCACCACGGTCTAGCGGGAGCTACGTGGAGCAGTACTTC
TRBJ2-4,.,.,TRBV7-2,CASSSPPLGNIQYF,TGTGCCAGCAGCTCCCCCCCCCTCGGAAACATTCAGTACTTC
TRBJ2-1,.,.,TRBV6-5,CASSQGGEQFF,TGTGCCAGCAGCCAGGGGGGTGAGCAGTTCTTC
TRBJ2-7,.,.,TRBV27,CASSFQTGGGTYEQYF,TGTGCCAGCAGTTTCCAAACAGGAGGCGGGACCTACGAGCAGTACTTC
TRBJ2-1,.,.,TRBV19,CASTSDRARSYNEQFF,.
TRBJ1-5,.,TRBD1,TRBV18,CASSPWTGNQPQHF,TGTGCCAGCTCACCTTGGACAGGGAACCAGCCCCAGCATTTT
TRBJ2-1,.,.,TRBV11-2,CASSFPSGEQFF,TGTGCCAGCAGTTTCCCGAGCGGGGAGCAGTTCTTC
TRBJ2-7,.,.,TRBV19,CASRQQASYEQYF,TGTGCCAGTAGACAACAGGCGTCCTACGAGCAGTACTTC
TRBJ1-6,.,.,TRBV11-2,CASSFVEGSPLHF,TGTGCCAGCAGCTTCGTCGAGGGCTCACCCCTCCACTTT
TRBJ1-5,.,.,TRBV19,CASSSSGRTRSQHF,TGTGCCAGTAGTAGTAGTGGACGGACTAGGTCCCAGCATTTT
TRBJ1-1,few,.,TRBV4-1,CASSQGKGVVLNTEAFF,TGCGCCAGCAGCCAAGGAAAAGGGGTGGTCCTGAACACTGAAGCTTTCTTT
TRBJ2-3,.,TRBD2,TRBV27,CASSSPPSGRGVAQYF,TGTGCCAGCAGTTCCCCCCCGAGCGGGAGGGGAGTTGCGCAGTATTTT
TRBJ2-1,.,TRBD2,TRBV9,CASSSGAGSSYNEQFF,TGTGCCAGCAGCTCTGGAGCGGGGAGCTCCTACAATGAGCAGTTCTTC
TRBJ1-5,.,TRBD1,TRBV19,CASSPGQRLFNQPQHF,TGTGCCAGTAGTCCGGGACAGCGCCTCTTCAATCAGCCCCAGCATTTT
TRBJ2-2,.,.,TRBV18,CASSPATRTKTNTGELFF,TGTGCCAGCTCACCCGCGACCCGGACAAAAACGAACACCGGGGAGCTGTTTTTT
TRBJ2-1,.,TRBD2,TRBV7-9,CASSLGTSGGSYNEQFF,TGTGCCAGCAGCTTAGGGACTAGCGGGGGCTCCTACAATGAGCAGTTCTTC